This TCR beta chain was sequenced in a study of T-cell memory formation after mild COVID-19. Trimming shortened V by 7 bases and J by 5 bases, and 11 bases separated the two germline ends. CDR1 is SNHLY, CDR2 FYNNEI, per germline. The CDR3 spans 13 residues. TCR alpha and TCR beta cDNA libraries carrying sample barcodes and UMIs were produced by 5'RACE using constant-segment primers. MiXCR was run by TCRdb on the 5' RACE reads, yielding one entry per CDR3 protein. The table records roughly 620,000 distinct CDR3 sequences, more than 15% of them present only once. The J gene is TRBJ1-4, the V gene TRBV2; D remains ambiguous. The sequenced sample consisted of PBMCs or a T cell subset sorted from them (not recorded which). The clonotype originates from an adult woman who had mild COVID-19 (a few samples of this study predate the infection). Cell type and time point are not known. In nucleotides, the CDR3 is TGTGCCAGCAACGGACGTTTAAATGAAAAACTGTTTTTT. Its translation: CASNGRLNEKLFF.